This T cell receptor (beta chain) was identified in a study of T-cell reconstitution after alpha-beta-depleted transplantation in children. Points from the study as a whole: Some patients' high day-60 TCRbeta diversity was attributed to recipient cells surviving conditioning.

This clonotype was detected only a few times. The antigen is unknown. As it was prepared, the TCRbeta library received unique molecular identifiers. One entry per CDR3 protein results from TCRdb running MiXCR on the PCR reads. In the table there are around 450,000 distinct CDR3 sequences, about 17% of which are singletons. The CDR3 covers 13 residues. Trimming stripped 5 bases from V and 12 bases from J, with 17 bases between. The germline CDR1 and CDR2 sequences are KGHSH and LQKENI. This receptor was identified in a boy under two years old who had a stem cell transplant for Wiskott-Aldrich syndrome, so the T cells may come from the graft donor. This material consisted of PBMCs, mostly from graft donor cells, taken 360 days after TCRalphabeta/CD19-depleted stem cell transplant. The chain has TRBV18 and TRBJ2-1, with D tentatively TRBD2 (5 bases). The CDR3 DNA reads TGTGCCAGCTCAACCGGGATCCCCCCGGGGCAGTTCTTC. Translation gives CASSTGIPPGQFF.